Below are 10 T cell receptor beta chains sequenced from a single sample in a study of blood T cell repertoires in COVID-19. Clones were sequenced by immunoSEQ multiplex PCR, and TCRdb holds only the in-frame ones, with some missing. The repertoire includes some 220,000 clones, around 83% of them detected once, and 9.7% sits in the top ten. Sequences were obtained from peripheral blood. The receptors shown here come from a man aged 50-59 years with active or convalescent COVID-19.

This clone was observed a handful of times. DNA for the CDR3: TGTGCCAGCAGCCCCGCGGGGGGGAACACTGAAGCTTTCTTT. As protein: CASSPAGGNTEAFF. The chain has TRBV7-9 and TRBJ1-1; tentatively, D is TRBD1 (5 bases). The germline V and J ends were trimmed by 5 bases and 1 base, with 11 bases remaining between them. The germline V gene has CDR1 SEHNR and CDR2 FQNEAQ (reference sequence). The CDR3 length is 14 residues.

The gene calls are TRBV19 and TRBJ1-5; D uncertain. Per germline, CDR1 LNHDA and CDR2 SQIVND (reference sequence). The CDR3 is made up of 15 amino acids. V lost 1 base and J lost 0, with 7 bases in between. CDR3 DNA sequence: TGTGCCAGTAGTATAGTCGACATTAGCAATCAGCCCCAGCATTTT. Translated, it gives CASSIVDISNQPQHF.

This chain connects TRBV7-9 to TRBJ2-6, with 9 bases lining up with TRBD1. In germline, CDR1 is SEHNR, CDR2 FQNEAQ (reference sequence). J gave up 4 bases and V 3 bases, and 7 bases lay outside the gene matches. This CDR3 contains 17 residues. In DNA, the CDR3 is TGTGCCAGCAGCTTGGGGACAGGGAATGACGGGGCCAACGTCCTGACTTTC. Translated, it gives CASSLGTGNDGANVLTF.

This chain joins TRBV5-6 and TRBJ2-1, with D perhaps matching TRBD1 (6 bases). Germline loops: CDR1 SGHDT, CDR2 YYEEEE. Trimming stripped 4 bases from V and 8 bases from J, with 22 bases between. CDR3 length: 16 amino acids. CDR3 DNA: TGTGCCAGCAGCGCCCGACAGGAGATACCCGAGCATGAGCAGTTCTTC. As protein: CASSARQEIPEHEQFF.

The chain links TRBV13 to TRBJ1-1, with a tentative D call TRBD1 (5 bases). V dropped 4 bases and J dropped 1 base, with 13 bases sitting between them. CDR1 and CDR2 (germline): PRHDT, FYEKMQ (reference sequence). The length of the CDR3 is 15 residues. CDR3 in amino acids: CASSSRGNQNTEAFF. CDR3 coding DNA: TGTGCCAGCAGCTCTAGGGGAAACCAGAACACTGAAGCTTTCTTT. The full variable domain, its missing parts supplied by reference TRBV13 and TRBJ1-1, is AAGVIQSPRHLIKEKRETATLKCYPIPRHDTVYWYQQGPGQDPQFLISFYEKMQSDKGSIPDRFSAQQFSDYHSELNMSSLELGDSALYFCASSSRGNQNTEAFFGQGTRLTVV.

The chain uses TRBV18 and TRBJ2-7; tentative D call: TRBD2 (5 bases). The CDR3 sequence is 13 residues long. Germline V gene data show CDR1 as KGHSH and CDR2 as LQKENI. V dropped 4 bases and J dropped 4 bases, with 11 bases sitting between them. The CDR3 sequence is CASSRARDYEQYV. The CDR3, as DNA: TGTGCCAGCTCACGTGCGAGGGATTACGAGCAGTACGTC.

This clone appeared a single time. The chain is built from TRBV3-1 (or the pseudogene TRBV3-2) and TRBJ1-4; the D gene is possibly TRBD1 (6 bases). CDR1 LGHDT and CDR2 YNNKEL come from the germline V gene (reference sequence). Trimming took 1 base from V and 3 from J, leaving 12 bases between them. This CDR3 has 16 amino acids. This chain's CDR3 is CASSQAQDRSNEKLFF. The CDR3 DNA follows: TGTGCCAGCAGCCAAGCCCAAGACAGGTCTAATGAAAAACTGTTTTTT.

J is TRBJ1-2 and V is TRBV4-3, with D maybe TRBD1 (6 bases). V lost 0 bases and J 3 bases, leaving 11 bases between the germline ends. The CDR3 loop spans 15 amino acids. Germline lookup yields CDR1 LGHNA and CDR2 YSLEER. The CDR3 loop is CASSQDLPGDYGYTF. The CDR3 bases are TGCGCCAGCAGCCAAGATCTGCCAGGGGACTATGGCTACACCTTC.

V gene TRBV7-2 combines with J gene TRBJ1-5; a weak D match, TRBD1 (5 bases). Trimming took 5 bases from V and 5 from J, leaving 13 bases between them. This CDR3 contains 14 residues. The V gene's germline CDR1 is SGHTA and CDR2 FQGNSA. CDR3 amino acids: CASSIGTLYQPQHF. The CDR3 nucleotides are TGTGCCAGCAGCATCGGGACTCTTTATCAGCCCCAGCATTTT.

The chain uses TRBV6-6 and TRBJ2-2; D remains unclear. From germline, CDR1 is MNHNY and CDR2 SVGAGI (reference sequence). The V end was cut by 4 bases, the J end by 6 bases, with 12 bases between. This CDR3 has 14 residues. CDR3: CASSFPPSSGELFF. DNA of the CDR3: TGTGCCAGCAGTTTCCCTCCCTCGTCCGGGGAGCTGTTTTTT.